This T cell receptor (beta chain) was obtained from a study of response to subunit inactivated influenza vaccine. Study-wide results and limits: The authors put forward the suggestion that each seasonal influenza vaccination may bring in only a limited number of new T cells.

Turning to this clonotype: Its antigen is undetermined.

Germline V gene data show CDR1 as MNHEY and CDR2 as SMNVEV (reference sequence). V lost 7 bases, J lost 1 base, and 8 bases lay in between. The CDR3 is 13 residues long. TCRdb ran MiXCR on the RT-PCR reads and lists one entry per CDR3 protein. This table has approximately 490,000 distinct CDR3 sequences, roughly 7.6% appearing once. This TCR came from a man aged 45-69 years who received an inactivated influenza vaccine. The specimen was PBMCs from blood, collected roughly 24 months after vaccination. V gene TRBV27 combines with J gene TRBJ1-3; D not certain. CDR3 in DNA: TGTGCCAGCAAGGCCCTATCTGGAAACACCATATATTTT. Translated, it gives CASKALSGNTIYF.